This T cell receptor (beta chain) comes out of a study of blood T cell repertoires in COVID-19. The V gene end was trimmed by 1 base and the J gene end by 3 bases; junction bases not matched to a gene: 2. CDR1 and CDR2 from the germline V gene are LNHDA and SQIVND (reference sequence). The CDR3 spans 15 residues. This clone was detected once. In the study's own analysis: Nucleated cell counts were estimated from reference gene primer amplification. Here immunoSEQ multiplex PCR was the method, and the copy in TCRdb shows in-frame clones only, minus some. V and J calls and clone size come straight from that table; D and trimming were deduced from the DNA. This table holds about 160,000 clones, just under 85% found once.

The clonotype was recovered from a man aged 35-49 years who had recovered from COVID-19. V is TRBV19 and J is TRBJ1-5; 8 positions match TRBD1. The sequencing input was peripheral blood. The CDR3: CASSIGTGINQPQHF. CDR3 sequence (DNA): TGTGCCAGTAGTATAGGGACAGGGATCAATCAGCCCCAGCATTTT.